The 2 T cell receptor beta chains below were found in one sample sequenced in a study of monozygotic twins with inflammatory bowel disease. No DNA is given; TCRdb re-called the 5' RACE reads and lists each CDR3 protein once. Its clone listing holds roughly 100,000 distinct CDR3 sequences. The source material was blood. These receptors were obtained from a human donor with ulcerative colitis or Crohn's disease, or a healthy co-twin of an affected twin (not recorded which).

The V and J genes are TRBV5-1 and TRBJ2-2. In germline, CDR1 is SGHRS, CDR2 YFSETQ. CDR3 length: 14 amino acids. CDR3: CASSLLPVAGELFF.

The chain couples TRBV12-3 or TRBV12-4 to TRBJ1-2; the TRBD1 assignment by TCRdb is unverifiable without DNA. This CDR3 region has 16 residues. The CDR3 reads CASSLWSGAAYYGYTF.